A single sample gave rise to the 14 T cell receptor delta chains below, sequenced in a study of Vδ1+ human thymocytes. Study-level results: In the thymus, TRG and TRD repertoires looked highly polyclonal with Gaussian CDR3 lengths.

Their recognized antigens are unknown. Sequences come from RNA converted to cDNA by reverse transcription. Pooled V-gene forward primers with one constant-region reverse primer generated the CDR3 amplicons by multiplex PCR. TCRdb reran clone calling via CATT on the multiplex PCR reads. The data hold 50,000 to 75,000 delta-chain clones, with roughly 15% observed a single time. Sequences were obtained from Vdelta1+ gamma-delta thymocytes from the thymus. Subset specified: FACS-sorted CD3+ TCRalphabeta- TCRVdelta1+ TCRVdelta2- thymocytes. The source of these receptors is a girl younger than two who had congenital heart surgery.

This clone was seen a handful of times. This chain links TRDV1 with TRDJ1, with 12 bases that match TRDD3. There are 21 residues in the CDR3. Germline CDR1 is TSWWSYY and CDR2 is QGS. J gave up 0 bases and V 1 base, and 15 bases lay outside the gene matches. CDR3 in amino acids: CALGEPYSPFTGGYYTDKLIF. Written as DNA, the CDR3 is TGTGCTCTTGGGGAACCATATAGTCCCTTTACTGGGGGATACTACACCGATAAACTCATCTTT.

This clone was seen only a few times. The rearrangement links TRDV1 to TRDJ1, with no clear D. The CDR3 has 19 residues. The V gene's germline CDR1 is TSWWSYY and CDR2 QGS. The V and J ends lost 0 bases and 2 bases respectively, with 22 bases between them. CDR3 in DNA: TGTGCTCTTGGGGAACTTCCTCTTGGCACCACGACTAGGACCGATAAACTCATCTTT. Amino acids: CALGELPLGTTTRTDKLIF.

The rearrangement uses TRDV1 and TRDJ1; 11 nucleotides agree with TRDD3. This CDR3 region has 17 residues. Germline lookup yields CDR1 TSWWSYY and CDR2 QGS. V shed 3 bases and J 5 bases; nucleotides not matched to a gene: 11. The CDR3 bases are TGTGCTCTTGGGGAGTCCGTTTTGGGGGATACGAAAGATAAACTCATCTTT. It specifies CALGESVLGDTKDKLIF.

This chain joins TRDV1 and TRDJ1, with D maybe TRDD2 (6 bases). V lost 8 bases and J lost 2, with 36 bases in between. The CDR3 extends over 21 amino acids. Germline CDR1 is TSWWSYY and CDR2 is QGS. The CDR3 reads CALFPRPPPTIRGAVTDKLIF. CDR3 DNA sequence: TGTGCTCTTTTCCCGAGGCCTCCTCCTACAATTCGGGGGGCCGTAACCGATAAACTCATCTTT.

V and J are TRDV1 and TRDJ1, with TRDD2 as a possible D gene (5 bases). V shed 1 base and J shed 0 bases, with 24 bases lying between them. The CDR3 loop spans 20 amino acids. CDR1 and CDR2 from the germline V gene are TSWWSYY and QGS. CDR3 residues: CALGERQGPTPPLHTDKLIF. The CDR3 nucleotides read TGTGCTCTTGGGGAACGGCAGGGCCCTACGCCCCCACTGCACACCGATAAACTCATCTTT.

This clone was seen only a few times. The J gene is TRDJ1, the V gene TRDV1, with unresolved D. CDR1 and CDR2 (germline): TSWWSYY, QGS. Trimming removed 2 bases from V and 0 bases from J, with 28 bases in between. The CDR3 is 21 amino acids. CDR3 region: CALGEGCSHRARRWYTDKLIF. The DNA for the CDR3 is TGTGCTCTTGGGGAAGGGTGCAGCCACAGGGCACGTCGATGGTACACCGATAAACTCATCTTT.

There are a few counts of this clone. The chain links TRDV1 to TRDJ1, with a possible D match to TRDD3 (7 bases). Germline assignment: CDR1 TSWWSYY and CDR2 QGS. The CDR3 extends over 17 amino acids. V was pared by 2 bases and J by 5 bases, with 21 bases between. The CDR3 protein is CALGETCPTLLGDKLIF. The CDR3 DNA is TGTGCTCTTGGGGAAACGTGTCCTACGCTACTGGGGGATAAACTCATCTTT.

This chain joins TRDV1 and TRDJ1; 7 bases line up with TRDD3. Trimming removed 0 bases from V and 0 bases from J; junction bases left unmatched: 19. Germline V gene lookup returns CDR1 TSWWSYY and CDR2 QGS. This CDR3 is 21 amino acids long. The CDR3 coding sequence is TGTGCTCTTGGGGAACTTCTCCGTGTGGGTGGGGGAGTTCTCTACACCGATAAACTCATCTTT. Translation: CALGELLRVGGGVLYTDKLIF.

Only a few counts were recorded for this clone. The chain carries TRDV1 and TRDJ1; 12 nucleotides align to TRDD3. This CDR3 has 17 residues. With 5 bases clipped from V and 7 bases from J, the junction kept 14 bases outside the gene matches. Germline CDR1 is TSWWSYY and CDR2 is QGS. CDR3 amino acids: CALGSFRDWGIQVKLIF. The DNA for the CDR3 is TGTGCTCTTGGGAGCTTCCGGGACTGGGGGATACAGGTTAAACTCATCTTT.

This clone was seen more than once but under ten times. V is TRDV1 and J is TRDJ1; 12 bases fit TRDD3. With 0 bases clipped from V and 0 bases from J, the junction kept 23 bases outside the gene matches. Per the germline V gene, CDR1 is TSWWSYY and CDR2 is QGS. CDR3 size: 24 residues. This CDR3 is CALGELTLRVLGDTASLYTDKLIF. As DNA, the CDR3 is TGTGCTCTTGGGGAACTTACCCTACGAGTACTGGGGGATACAGCCTCCTTGTACACCGATAAACTCATCTTT.

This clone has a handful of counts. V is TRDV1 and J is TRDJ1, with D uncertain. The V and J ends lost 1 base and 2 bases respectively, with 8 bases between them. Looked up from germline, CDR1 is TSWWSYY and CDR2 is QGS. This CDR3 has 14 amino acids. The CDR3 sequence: CALGERGKTDKLIF. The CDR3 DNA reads TGTGCTCTTGGGGAACGTGGAAAGACCGATAAACTCATCTTT.

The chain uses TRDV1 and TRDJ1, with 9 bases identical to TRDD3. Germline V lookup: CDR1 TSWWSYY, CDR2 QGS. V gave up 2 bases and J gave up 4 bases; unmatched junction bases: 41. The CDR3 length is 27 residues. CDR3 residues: CALGECLKGDTRYDAGGKYLGRDKLIF. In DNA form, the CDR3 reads TGTGCTCTTGGGGAATGCCTCAAAGGGGATACGCGATACGACGCGGGGGGGAAGTATTTGGGTCGCGATAAACTCATCTTT.

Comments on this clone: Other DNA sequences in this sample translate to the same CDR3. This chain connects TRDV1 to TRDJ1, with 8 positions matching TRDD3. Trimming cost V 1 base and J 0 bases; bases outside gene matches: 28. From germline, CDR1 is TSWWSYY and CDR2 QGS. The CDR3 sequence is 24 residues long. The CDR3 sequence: CALGEPGPKTGGIVHPWYTDKLIF. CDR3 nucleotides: TGTGCTCTTGGGGAACCTGGACCCAAGACAGGGGGGATAGTTCACCCATGGTACACCGATAAACTCATCTTT.

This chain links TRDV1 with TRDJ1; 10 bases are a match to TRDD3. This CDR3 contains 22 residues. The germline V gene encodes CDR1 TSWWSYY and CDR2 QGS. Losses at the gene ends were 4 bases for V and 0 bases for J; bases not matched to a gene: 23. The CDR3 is CALGVLRRMLGDIDRNTDKLIF. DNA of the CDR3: TGTGCTCTTGGGGTCCTACGTAGGATGCTGGGGGATATTGATCGGAACACCGATAAACTCATCTTT.